The 8 T cell receptor beta chains presented below share a single source sample, sequenced in a study of blood T cell repertoires in COVID-19. Produced via immunoSEQ multiplex PCR; TCRdb's table is partial and in-frame only. Among roughly 190,000 clones listed, 82% were seen once. Specimen: PBMCs or T cells enriched from blood (not recorded which). Source of these receptors: a woman aged 55-70 years with acute COVID-19.

This chain uses TRBV18 with TRBJ1-5; D is possibly TRBD1 (6 bases). The CDR3 covers 15 residues. Trimming left V 2 bases short and J 2 bases short, with 10 bases between. Looked up from germline, CDR1 is KGHSH and CDR2 is LQKENI. The CDR3 reads CASSPGGKGNQPQHF. CDR3 nucleotide sequence: TGTGCCAGCTCACCAGGGGGCAAGGGCAATCAGCCCCAGCATTTT.

The V and J genes are TRBV2 and TRBJ1-1; D is unresolved. The germline gives CDR1 SNHLY, CDR2 FYNNEI. V shed 8 bases and J shed 0 bases, with 13 bases lying between them. The CDR3 length is 14 residues. Here the CDR3 reads CASQPQLMNTEAFF. The CDR3 nucleotides are TGTGCCAGCCAGCCACAGCTCATGAACACTGAAGCTTTCTTT.

A single count supports this clone. The chain is built from TRBV6-2 or TRBV6-3 and TRBJ2-3, with D perhaps matching TRBD2 (6 bases). V gave up 5 bases and J gave up 2 bases, with 14 bases separating them. This CDR3 has 15 amino acids. Germline CDR1 MNHEY, CDR2 SVGEGT. This CDR3 is CASSLGAGPTDTQYF. CDR3 nucleotide sequence: TGTGCCAGCAGTCTCGGGGCGGGACCCACAGATACGCAGTATTTT.

The chain recombines TRBV27 with TRBJ1-1; D is unresolved. V lost 1 base and J lost 5, with 8 bases in between. CDR1 is MNHEY and CDR2 is SMNVEV in the germline V gene (reference sequence). The CDR3 is 13 residues long. CDR3: CASSLYRGTEAFF. The CDR3 bases are TGTGCCAGCAGTTTATATCGGGGAACTGAAGCTTTCTTT.

The J gene is TRBJ1-3, the V gene TRBV6-5; D is perhaps TRBD1 (5 bases). This CDR3 spans 14 amino acids. V was clipped by 6 bases and J by 0 bases, with 9 bases between them. The germline V gene encodes CDR1 MNHEY and CDR2 SVGAGI. CDR3 DNA sequence: TGTGCCAGCAGGCGGGACCTCTCTGGAAACACCATATATTTT. It encodes CASRRDLSGNTIYF.

The chain joins TRBV27 to TRBJ1-1; D is uncertain. Deletions cut 3 bases from V and 7 bases from J, with 12 bases between. The CDR3 is 13 residues long. Germline V lookup: CDR1 MNHEY, CDR2 SMNVEV (reference sequence). This CDR3 is CASSFSGQVEAFF. Here the CDR3 DNA reads TGTGCCAGCAGTTTTAGTGGGCAGGTTGAAGCTTTCTTT.

This chain uses TRBV2 with TRBJ2-6, with unresolved D. V gave up 3 bases and J gave up 0 bases, with 15 bases separating them. CDR3 size: 18 residues. Germline CDR1 is SNHLY and CDR2 is FYNNEI. CDR3 sequence: CASSDLSSESSGANVLTF. The CDR3 DNA reads TGTGCCAGCAGTGATCTTAGCAGCGAAAGCTCTGGGGCCAACGTCCTGACTTTC.

The chain combines TRBV14 with TRBJ2-3; D is perhaps TRBD2 (5 bases). Germline V gene sequence: CDR1 SGHDN, CDR2 FVKESK. V dropped 0 bases and J dropped 12 bases, with 13 bases sitting between them. This CDR3 is 13 amino acids long. The CDR3 nucleotides are TGTGCCAGCAGCCAAGATATGGGCGGACTTCAGTATTTT. Protein product: CASSQDMGGLQYF.